This T cell receptor beta chain was sequenced during a study of Graves' ophthalmopathy and Graves' hyperthyroidism. Using RNA transcripts, the TCR beta CDR3 regions were amplified. An initial RT-PCR round employing HTBI primers preceded a second-round multiplex PCR. TCRdb re-called the multiplex PCR reads with MiXCR, one entry per CDR3 protein. Of a few hundred thousand distinct CDR3 sequences in the sample, about 18% were seen once. Note on this clonotype: The antigen remains unidentified.

Per the germline V gene, CDR1 is KGHDR and CDR2 is SFDVKD. This CDR3 is 13 amino acids long. The V end was cut by 7 bases, the J end by 6 bases, with 14 bases between. Study observations and caveats: Most thyroid clonotypes with frequency above 0.001 were detected in blood too.

The sample was peripheral blood. The chain recombines TRBV24-1 with TRBJ1-2; perhaps TRBD1 as D (6 bases). The TCR originated in an adult woman with stable Graves' hyperthyroidism. The CDR3 loop reads CATRETGGHGYTF. The CDR3 DNA reads as TGTGCCACCAGAGAGACAGGAGGTCATGGCTACACCTTC.